This TCR beta chain was observed in a study of blood T cell repertoires in COVID-19. Overall study: PBMCs, B-cell-depleted T cells, or T cells provided the cDNA or gDNA that made up the material.

Germline V CDR1 and CDR2: SGHTA, FQGNSA. The CDR3 runs to 14 residues. V was cut by 0 bases and J by 6 bases, with 8 bases left in between. Clones were read by immunoSEQ multiplex PCR, and TCRdb kept only the in-frame ones, dropping some. The profile shows about 200,000 clones, 82% of them singletons. V and J are TRBV7-2 and TRBJ2-2; D may be TRBD2 (5 bases). This receptor was taken from an older woman with acute COVID-19. Input material: PBMCs or T cells enriched from blood (not recorded which). The CDR3 region is CASSLAASPGELFF. For the CDR3, the DNA is TGTGCCAGCAGCTTAGCGGCTAGCCCCGGGGAGCTGTTTTTT.